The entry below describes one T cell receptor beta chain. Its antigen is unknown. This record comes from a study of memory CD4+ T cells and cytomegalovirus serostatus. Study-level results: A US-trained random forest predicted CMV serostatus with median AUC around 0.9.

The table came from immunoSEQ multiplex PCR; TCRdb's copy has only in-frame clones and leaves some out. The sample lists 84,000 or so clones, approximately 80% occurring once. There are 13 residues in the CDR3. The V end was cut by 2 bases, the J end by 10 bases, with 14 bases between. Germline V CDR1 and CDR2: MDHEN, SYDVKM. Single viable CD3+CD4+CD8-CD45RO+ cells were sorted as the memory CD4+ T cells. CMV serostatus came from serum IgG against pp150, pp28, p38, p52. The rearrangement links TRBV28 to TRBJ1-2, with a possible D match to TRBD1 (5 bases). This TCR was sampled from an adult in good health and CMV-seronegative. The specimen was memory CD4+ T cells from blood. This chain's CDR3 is CASSLDSVTVYTF. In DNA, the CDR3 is TGTGCCAGCAGTTTAGACAGCGTAACGGTCTACACCTTC.